Presented here are 18 T cell receptor beta chains from one specimen sequenced in a study of T cell repertoires in cytomegalovirus infection. TCRdb used MiXCR to reprocess the reads, holding one entry per CDR3 protein. The sample lists approximately 250,000 distinct CDR3 sequences, 20% to 25% occurring once. The specimen sequenced was CD8+ T cells from PBMCs. The receptor set was obtained from a human donor in good health (CMV status not recorded). Some clones in this sample may be carry-over from other donors' samples.

The V call is TRBV6-5, the J call TRBJ2-5, with D possibly matching TRBD2 (5 bases). V was clipped by 4 bases and J by 2 bases, with 14 bases between them. CDR3 length equals 15 residues. Germline V gives CDR1 MNHEY, CDR2 SVGAGI. The CDR3 is CASSFNRPGQETQYF. DNA of the CDR3: TGTGCCAGCAGTTTTAACCGTCCGGGGCAAGAGACCCAGTACTTC.

On this clonotype: This may be a read error, as it is one base from a much larger clone. V and J are TRBV6-8 and TRBJ2-7; the D gene is possibly TRBD1 (6 bases). The CDR3 length is 13 residues. Germline loops: CDR1 MNHGY, CDR2 SAAAGT. Trimming stripped 5 bases from V and 4 bases from J, with 12 bases between. The CDR3 is CASSRDNLYEQYF. The CDR3 region has the DNA TGTGCCAGCAGTAGGGACAACCTTTACGAGCAGTACTTC.

This clonotype was recorded at least ten times. The genes are TRBV7-9 and TRBJ2-1, with D uncertain. The ends were cut back, 0 bases at V and 3 bases at J, with 6 bases in the middle. This CDR3 has 14 amino acids. Looked up from germline, CDR1 is SEHNR and CDR2 is FQNEAQ (reference sequence). The CDR3 region is CASSLAHGYNEQFF. CDR3 sequence (DNA): TGTGCCAGCAGCTTAGCGCACGGCTACAATGAGCAGTTCTTC.

J is TRBJ2-1 and V is TRBV12-3 or TRBV12-4; 9 positions agree with TRBD1. Trimming at V came to 6 bases and at J to 0 bases, leaving 9 bases not matched to a gene. This CDR3 is 17 amino acids long. CDR3: CASSRPWDRASYNEQFF. The CDR3, as DNA: TGTGCCAGCAGCCGACCCTGGGACAGGGCCTCCTACAATGAGCAGTTCTTC.

This clonotype appeared a few times. The CDR3 nucleotides are TGTGCCAGCAAAAGAGGTGGAGGACCTCTCCCCTATGGCTACACCTTC. Its protein is CASKRGGGPLPYGYTF. The chain has TRBV7-6 and TRBJ1-2; unclear D gene. This CDR3 is built from 16 residues. Germline CDR1 SGHVS, CDR2 FNYEAQ. V lost 7 bases and J lost 4, with 22 bases in between.

A few counts support this clonotype. The chain has TRBV10-3 and TRBJ2-1; TRBD2 agrees at 8 bases. V shed 7 bases, J shed 3 bases, and the junction held 5 bases outside the gene matches. CDR1 ENHRY and CDR2 SYGVKD come from the germline V gene. The CDR3 is made up of 14 amino acids. The CDR3: CAIKSGGIYNEQFF. The CDR3, as DNA: TGTGCCATCAAATCGGGGGGGATCTACAATGAGCAGTTCTTC.

This clonotype came up a few times. The rearrangement links TRBV2 to TRBJ2-7; TRBD1 matches at 7 bases. The CDR3 totals 15 residues. CDR1 is SNHLY, CDR2 FYNNEI, per germline. J lost 0 bases, V lost 6 bases, and 8 bases had no gene match. The CDR3 nucleotides read TGTGCCAGCAGCTATACAGGGGAAAGCTCCTACGAGCAGTACTTC. Protein product: CASSYTGESSYEQYF.

This chain connects TRBV28 to TRBJ2-3; D assignment may be TRBD1 or TRBD2 (5 bases each). The CDR3 is 17 amino acids. V was shortened by 2 bases and J by 2 bases, with 17 bases between the two germline ends. CDR1 MDHEN and CDR2 SYDVKM come from the germline V gene. CDR3 in DNA: TGTGCCAGCAGTTTACAAAATTTGGGGGATAACACAGATACGCAGTATTTT. Translated, it gives CASSLQNLGDNTDTQYF.

This clonotype turned up a few times. The rearrangement uses TRBV29-1 and TRBJ2-1; 8 positions agree with TRBD2. CDR1 SQVTM and CDR2 ANQGSEA come from the germline V gene. This CDR3 contains 13 residues. J lost 10 bases, V lost 3 bases, and 8 bases had no gene match. CDR3 sequence reads: CSVDPRGAGEQFF. The CDR3 DNA reads TGCAGCGTTGATCCGCGGGGGGCCGGAGAGCAGTTCTTC.

This sequence joins TRBV7-9 and TRBJ1-2; the D gene is possibly TRBD1 (6 bases). The V gene lost 2 bases and the J gene lost 2 bases, with 12 bases spanning the gap. The CDR3 length is 15 residues. Germline V gene lookup returns CDR1 SEHNR and CDR2 FQNEAQ (reference sequence). The CDR3 loop is CASSLFWGANYGYTF. As DNA, the CDR3 is TGTGCCAGCAGCTTATTCTGGGGGGCGAACTATGGCTACACCTTC.

This chain connects TRBV14 to TRBJ2-3; D perhaps matches TRBD2 (6 bases). The germline gives CDR1 SGHDN, CDR2 FVKESK. The ends were cut back, 0 bases at V and 2 bases at J, with 18 bases in the middle. CDR3 length: 18 residues. The CDR3 DNA follows: TGTGCCAGCAGCCAAGAAGTTGGAGGGTTCAGGTCCACAGATACGCAGTATTTT. The encoded protein is CASSQEVGGFRSTDTQYF. Filled out from reference TRBV14 and TRBJ2-3, the complete variable domain reads EAGVTQFPSHSVIEKGQTVTLRCDPISGHDNLYWYRRVMGKEIKFLLHFVKESKQDESGMPNNRFLAERTGGTYSTLKVQPAELEDSGVYFCASSQEVGGFRSTDTQYFGPGTRLTVL.

This clonotype has at least ten counts. The chain recombines TRBV6-1 with TRBJ2-4, with D uncertain. The CDR3 is 15 residues long. V lost 2 bases and J 8 bases, leaving 16 bases between the germline ends. Germline V gives CDR1 MNHNS, CDR2 SASEGT. Written as DNA, the CDR3 is TGTGCCAGCAGTGAACGGAGTACCGAGTATTACATTCAGTACTTC. Its protein is CASSERSTEYYIQYF.

This clonotype came up a few times. The chain has TRBV7-6 and TRBJ2-5; possible D gene TRBD2, 5 bases. V gave up 4 bases and J gave up 4 bases, with 16 bases separating them. The CDR3 runs to 15 residues. From germline, CDR1 is SGHVS and CDR2 FNYEAQ. The CDR3 spells CASSWSGSVTETQYF. CDR3 sequence (DNA): TGTGCCAGCAGCTGGAGCGGCTCGGTCACAGAGACCCAGTACTTC.

This clonotype has a handful of counts. V and J are TRBV6-6 and TRBJ2-1; D remains ambiguous. Trimming removed 5 bases from V and 5 bases from J, with 7 bases in between. Germline V gene data show CDR1 as MNHNY and CDR2 as SVGAGI (reference sequence). This CDR3 is 12 amino acids long. The CDR3 spells CASSSSHNEQFF. The CDR3 nucleotides read TGTGCCAGCAGTAGTTCCCACAATGAGCAGTTCTTC.

The sample holds many counts of this clonotype. The chain carries TRBV12-3 or TRBV12-4 and TRBJ2-2; D may correspond to TRBD1 or TRBD2 (5 bases each). The CDR3 contains 14 residues. V was shortened by 3 bases and J by 4 bases, with 9 bases between the two germline ends. The CDR3 protein is CASSFQGPTGELFF. In DNA form, the CDR3 reads TGTGCCAGCAGTTTCCAGGGACCCACCGGGGAGCTGTTTTTT.

This sequence joins TRBV7-9 and TRBJ2-7; possible D gene TRBD1, 6 bases. CDR3 size: 14 residues. Per the germline V gene, CDR1 is SEHNR and CDR2 is FQNEAQ (reference sequence). Trimming shortened V by 1 base and J by 2 bases, and 9 bases separated the two germline ends. CDR3 residues: CASSLGGLPYEQYF. The CDR3 DNA is TGTGCCAGCAGCTTAGGGGGGCTTCCCTACGAGCAGTACTTC.

This clonotype was recorded many times. The chain couples TRBV11-1 to TRBJ1-1, with 7 bases lining up with TRBD1. Germline loops: CDR1 SGHAT, CDR2 FQDESV (reference sequence). V shed 8 bases, J shed 4 bases, and the junction held 4 bases outside the gene matches. This CDR3 region has 12 residues. The CDR3 DNA is TGTGCCAGCGGACAGGAGCTCACTGAAGCTTTCTTT. This codes for CASGQELTEAFF.

This chain connects TRBV5-4 to TRBJ2-6; TRBD1 matches at 9 bases. Losses at the gene ends were 4 bases for V and 2 bases for J; bases not matched to a gene: 4. The CDR3 is 16 residues long. CDR1 SGHNT and CDR2 YYREEE come from the germline V gene (reference sequence). This chain's CDR3 is CASSGQGPPGANVLTF. CDR3 in DNA: TGTGCCAGCAGCGGACAGGGGCCCCCTGGGGCCAACGTCCTGACTTTC.